This T cell receptor beta chain derives from a study of shared clonotypes between healthy human individuals. A CD45RA-negative memory subset and a CD45RA+ naive subset were separated from the CD4+ cells. Method: immunoSEQ multiplex PCR; TCRdb's copy keeps in-frame clones and lacks some. The table has some 1,600,000 clones, around 98% seen once. The sequenced material came from naive CD4+ T cells sorted from blood. The sample's subset: CD45RA+ positively selected. This TCR was sampled from a man in his thirties or forties in good health.

In DNA form, the CDR3 reads TGTGCCAGCAGCTCCCCCCGCAAGACAAGGAACTATGGCTACACCTTC. As protein: CASSSPRKTRNYGYTF. The V and J genes are TRBV11-2 and TRBJ1-2; no clear D gene. Trimming took off 4 bases at V and 2 bases at J, with 17 bases between the two ends. The CDR3 covers 16 residues. The germline gives CDR1 SGHAT, CDR2 FQNNGV.